The T cell receptor beta chain under discussion was sequenced for a study of blood T cells in healthy people across ages. The study's findings and limits: With naive T cell percentage, TCR beta diversity showed a strong correlation. While age rose, TCR beta diversity per million T cells dropped in a roughly linear way. Relative to aged donors, long-lived donors carried more naive CD4+ cells and displayed higher diversity.

CDR1 SGHNT and CDR2 YENEEA come from the germline V gene. With 5 bases clipped from V and 0 bases from J, the junction kept 5 bases outside the gene matches. The CDR3 runs to 16 residues. With a J-beta primer mix and a sample-barcoded 5' primer, a second PCR ran about 7 to 11 cycles. TCRdb re-derived calls from the 5' RACE reads in MiXCR, one entry per CDR3 protein. The sample lists fewer than 950,000 distinct CDR3 sequences; 40% to 65% were seen once. Total RNA was isolated from each sample in quantities of at least 6 micrograms. Note on this clonotype: Its specificity is unknown.

Material: blood. The sequence was obtained from a man older than 75 in good health. This sequence joins TRBV11-3 and TRBJ2-1, with 9 positions matching TRBD2. Here the CDR3 reads CASSPSSGISYNEQFF. The CDR3 DNA reads as TGTGCCAGCAGCCCGTCTAGCGGGATCTCCTACAATGAGCAGTTCTTC.